This entry concerns a single T cell receptor beta chain. Antigen: not known. In the original analysis: ImmunoSEQ supplied junction-only sequences lacking quality scores, so filtering was different. Here immunoSEQ multiplex PCR was the method, and the copy in TCRdb shows in-frame clones only, minus some. The DNA was the basis for D and trimming; V, J and clone size are from that table. The sample has about 2.4 million clones; roughly 92% are singletons. These data belong to a study of shared clonotypes between healthy human individuals. On the study more broadly: Donor composition was a couple of women and a few men, aged 18 to 49.

Notes on the study in general: Rarefaction analysis demonstrated incomplete sorted-subset sequencing notwithstanding large depth.

This CDR3 is 13 amino acids long. Trimming pared 6 bases from V and 10 bases from J, leaving 16 bases between. Germline-derived CDR1 and CDR2 are ENHRY and SYGVKD. The sequencing sample was made of naive CD4+ T cells sorted from blood. The subset: CD45RA+ positively selected. The TCR was taken from a man aged 18 to 35 in good health. This chain connects TRBV10-3 to TRBJ2-1; the D is unclear. The CDR3 DNA reads TGTGCCATCAGCCCGACTGATCCAATCGAGCAGTTCTTC. Translation gives CAISPTDPIEQFF.